This T cell receptor beta chain originates from a study of shared clonotypes between healthy human individuals. Using immunoSEQ multiplex PCR, the repertoire was profiled, and TCRdb retains in-frame clones only, with some absent. The data contain about 2.1 million clones, just under 95% of them seen just once; the ten biggest clones take up about 1.6%. From germline, CDR1 is MDHEN and CDR2 SYDVKM. The CDR3 extends over 14 amino acids. The V and J ends lost 4 bases and 11 bases, in that order; junction bases with no gene match: 9. On this clone: Its antigen is unidentified.

Study results and caveats: Shared clonotypes: 4.5% to 6% naive CD4, 3.5% to 4% naive CD8, 2.3% memory CD4, 0.35% to 0.5% memory CD8.

Naive CD8 cells lacked CD45RO and underwent positive selection for CCR7, leaving out terminally differentiated effector memory CD45RA+ cells. The chain is built from TRBV28 and TRBJ1-4; 8 nucleotides align to TRBD1. Input material: naive CD8+ T cells from PBMCs. The clonotype comes from a man between 18 and 35 years old in good health. Some clones in this sample may be carry-over from other donors' samples. CDR3 in DNA: TGTGCCAGCAGTTACAGGGGGGACCGAGGGAAACTGTTTTTT. Its protein is CASSYRGDRGKLFF.